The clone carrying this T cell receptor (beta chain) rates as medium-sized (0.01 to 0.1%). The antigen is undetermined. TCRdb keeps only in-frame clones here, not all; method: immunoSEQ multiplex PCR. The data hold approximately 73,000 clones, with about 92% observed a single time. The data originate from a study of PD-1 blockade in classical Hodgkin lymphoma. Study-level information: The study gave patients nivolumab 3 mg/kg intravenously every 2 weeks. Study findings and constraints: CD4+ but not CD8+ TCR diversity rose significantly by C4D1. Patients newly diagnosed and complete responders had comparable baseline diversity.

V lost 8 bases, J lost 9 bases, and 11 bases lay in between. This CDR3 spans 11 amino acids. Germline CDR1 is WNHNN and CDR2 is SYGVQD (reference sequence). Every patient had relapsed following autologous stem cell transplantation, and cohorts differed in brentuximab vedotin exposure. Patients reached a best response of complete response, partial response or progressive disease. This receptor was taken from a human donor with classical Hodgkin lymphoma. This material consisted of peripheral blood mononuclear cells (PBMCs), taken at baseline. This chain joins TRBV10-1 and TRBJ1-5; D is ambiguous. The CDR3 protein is CASSRGRPQHF. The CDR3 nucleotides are TGCGCCAGCTCTCGGGGTAGGCCCCAGCATTTT.